Listed below are T cell receptor beta chains from one sample, sequenced in a study of spatial heterogeneity in lung cancer. From the 5' RACE reads, TCRdb called clonotypes with MiXCR, one entry per CDR3 protein. The data contain tens of thousands of distinct CDR3 sequences, around 11% of them singletons. The specimen comprised PBMCs, sampled at follow-up. The receptor source for this set is a male donor with early-stage non-small cell lung cancer. Each CDR3 is given with its conserved first and last residue. Each record gives: V gene, clone size, D gene, J gene, CDR3 DNA, CDR3 protein. The D gene is left open where the match is weak. Only part of the rows carry a size: once, few, many, or a class if the clone is expanded.

TRBV5-5	few	NA	TRBJ1-1	TGTGCCAGCAGCTTGGCAGGAAACCTCCAAACTGAAGCTTTCTTT	CASSLAGNLQTEAFF
TRBV27	NA	TRBD1	TRBJ1-5	TGTGCCAGCAGTTGGACAGGGAGCAATCAGCCCCAGCATTTT	CASSWTGSNQPQHF
TRBV20-1	few	NA	TRBJ1-5	TGCAGTGCTAAGGGGAATCAGCCCCAGCATTTT	CSAKGNQPQHF
TRBV13	NA	TRBD2	TRBJ2-1	TGTGCCAGCAGCTTGGACGGGAGGGCCTCCTATGAGCAGTTCTTC	CASSLDGRASYEQFF
TRBV7-8	few	NA	TRBJ2-5	TGTGCCAGCAGCCAACGAGGACTTCCCCAAGAGACCCAGTACTTC	CASSQRGLPQETQYF
TRBV6-6	NA	NA	TRBJ2-1	TGTGCCAGCAGTTACATTACTAGGGGGAATGAGCAGTTCTTC	CASSYITRGNEQFF
TRBV7-2	NA	NA	TRBJ2-5	TGTGCCAGCAGCCTAGGTCCCGCTCTAGGGGAGACCCAGTACTTC	CASSLGPALGETQYF
TRBV11-3	many	TRBD1	TRBJ2-3	TGTGCCAGCAGCTCAGGACAGGTCGACGCGCAGTATTTT	CASSSGQVDAQYF
TRBV18	NA	NA	TRBJ1-4	TGTGCCAGCTCACCCCAGGCGGACACTAATGAAAAACTGTTTTTT	CASSPQADTNEKLFF
TRBV24-1	many	TRBD1	TRBJ2-2	TGTGCCACCAGTTCCTCACAGGACAGGGGTTACACCGGGGAGCTGTTTTTT	CATSSSQDRGYTGELFF
TRBV20-1	many	NA	TRBJ2-5	TGCAGTGCTAGAGTAGGGGGAATTACGGAGACCCAGTACTTC	CSARVGGITETQYF
TRBV6-6	NA	NA	TRBJ2-2	TGTGCCAGCAGTTACTCGACCGAAGAGCTGTTTTTT	CASSYSTEELFF
TRBV6-6	many	TRBD1	TRBJ1-4	TGTGCCAGTAGACGGGACAGCCGAGAAAAACTGTTTTTT	CASRRDSREKLFF
TRBV6-6	many	NA	TRBJ1-2	TGTGCCAGCAGTTCATCAGGGGCAGCTGCTAACTATGGCTACACCTTC	CASSSSGAAANYGYTF
TRBV11-2	few	NA	TRBJ2-5	TGTGCCAGCAGCCCATCCGGGATAGGGGAGACCCAGTACTTC	CASSPSGIGETQYF
TRBV9	NA	NA	TRBJ1-4	TGTGCCAGCAGCGCACGACATTCGAATGGAGAAAAACTGTTTTTT	CASSARHSNGEKLFF
TRBV7-9	many	NA	TRBJ2-3	TGTGCCAGCACGGAGACAGATACGCAGTATTTT	CASTETDTQYF
TRBV28	many	NA	TRBJ1-1	TGTGCCAGCAGAAAGACAGTGAACACTGAAGCTTTCTTT	CASRKTVNTEAFF
TRBV5-6	many	TRBD2	TRBJ2-1	TGTGCCAGCAGCTTGGGGAGCGGGAGGGCCGGGGATGAGCAGTTCTTC	CASSLGSGRAGDEQFF
TRBV3-1	many	NA	TRBJ1-5	TGTGCCAGCAGCCAAGGACACTCCAATCAGCCCCAGCATTTT	CASSQGHSNQPQHF
TRBV20-1	NA	TRBD1	TRBJ1-2	TGCAGTGCAAGACAGGGGGTGATCTATGGCTACACCTTC	CSARQGVIYGYTF
TRBV6-2/TRBV6-3	many	TRBD1	TRBJ1-4	TGTGCCAGCAGTACCGCCAGAGAAAACAGGGGAGATGAAAAACTGTTTTTT	CASSTARENRGDEKLFF
TRBV4-1	NA	NA	TRBJ2-7	TGCGCCAGCAGCCAAGATCCCCAGCGGACCTACGAGCAGTACTTC	CASSQDPQRTYEQYF
TRBV15	NA	NA	TRBJ1-6	TGTGCCACCAGCAGGAACCGGGCTCTGGGTTCACCCCTCCACTTT	CATSRNRALGSPLHF
TRBV4-3	NA	NA	TRBJ1-1	TGCGCCAGCAGCCAAGTTCAGAACACTGAAGCTTTCTTT	CASSQVQNTEAFF
TRBV27	many	NA	TRBJ2-5	TGTGCCAGCAGTTCTGGGACTTTAGAGACCCAGTACTTC	CASSSGTLETQYF